This TCR beta chain comes out of a study of shared clonotypes between healthy human individuals. Whole-study findings and limits: Four donors had about 5.1% of their naive CD4 clonotypes in common.

The CDR3 spans 15 residues. Trimming removed 4 bases at V and 3 bases at J, with 13 bases between. The V gene's germline CDR1 is LNHDA and CDR2 SQIVND (reference sequence). The CD4+ fraction was divided into a CD45RA+ naive subset and a CD45RA-negative memory subset. Turning to this clone: Its target is unknown.

Original methodology: ImmunoSEQ output lacked quality scores and full-length reads, limiting matched filtering. Using immunoSEQ multiplex PCR, the repertoire was profiled, and TCRdb retains in-frame clones only, with some absent. V and J calls plus clone size are reproduced from that table; the DNA served to infer D and trimming. This sample carries 2.5 million or so clones, more than 90% of them seen once, and the ten largest clones take 0.14%. The sequencing input was naive CD4+ T cells sorted from blood. Subset denoted: CD45RA+ positively selected. The receptor was isolated from a man between 18 and 29 years old in good health. The rearrangement uses TRBV19 and TRBJ2-4; D is tentatively TRBD1 or TRBD2 (6 bases each). CDR3 bases: TGTGCCAGTAGTAGTGGGGGGCTAGGCAAAAACATTCAGTACTTC. Its translation: CASSSGGLGKNIQYF. Complete variable domain (other parts from reference TRBV19 and TRBJ2-4): DGGITQSPKYLFRKEGQNVTLSCEQNLNHDAMYWYRQDPGQGLRLIYYSQIVNDFQKGDIAEGYSVSREKKESFPLTVTSAQKNPTAFYLCASSSGGLGKNIQYFGAGTRLSVL.